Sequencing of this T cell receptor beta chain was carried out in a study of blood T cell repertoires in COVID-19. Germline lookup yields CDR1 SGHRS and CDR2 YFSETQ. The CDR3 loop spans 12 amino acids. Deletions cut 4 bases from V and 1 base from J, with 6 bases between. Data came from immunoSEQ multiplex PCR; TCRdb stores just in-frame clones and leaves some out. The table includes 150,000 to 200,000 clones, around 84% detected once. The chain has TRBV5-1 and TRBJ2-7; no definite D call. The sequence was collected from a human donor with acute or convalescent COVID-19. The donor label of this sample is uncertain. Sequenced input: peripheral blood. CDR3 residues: CASSIPSYEQYF. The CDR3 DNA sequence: TGCGCCAGCAGCATCCCTTCCTACGAGCAGTACTTC.